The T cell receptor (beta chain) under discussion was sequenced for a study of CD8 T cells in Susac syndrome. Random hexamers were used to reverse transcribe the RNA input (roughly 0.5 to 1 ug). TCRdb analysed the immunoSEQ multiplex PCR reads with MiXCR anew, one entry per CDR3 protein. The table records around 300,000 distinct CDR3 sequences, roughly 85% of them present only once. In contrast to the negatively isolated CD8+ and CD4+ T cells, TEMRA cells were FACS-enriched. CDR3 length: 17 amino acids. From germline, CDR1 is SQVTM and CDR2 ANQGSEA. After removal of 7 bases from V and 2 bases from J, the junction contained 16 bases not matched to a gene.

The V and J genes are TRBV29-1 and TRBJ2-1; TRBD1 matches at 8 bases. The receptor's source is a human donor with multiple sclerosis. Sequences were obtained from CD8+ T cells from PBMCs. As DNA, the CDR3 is TGCAGCGCTGAGGGACAGGATGGACACCATCCCTACAATGAGCAGTTCTTC. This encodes CSAEGQDGHHPYNEQFF.